What follows describes a single TCR beta chain. The target of this receptor is not known. Within one base of it there is no much larger clone, and no base qualities were kept. This sample is part of a study of cytomegalovirus exposure and HLA in healthy donors (dated by TCRdb to about 2017). Notes on the research overall: An earlier analysis of roughly 500 of the donors reported 250 to 350 Gb of sequence data and approximately 120 million unique TCR beta sequences obtained from around 170 million T cells. In a later analysis, previously published TCR beta repertoires from 500 to 750 donors were re-analyzed and high-resolution HLA genotyping was added so that TCR occurrence patterns could be studied. Besides the first cohort of approximately 670 subjects, a separate validation cohort made up of 120 or so different subjects was used. About 300 gigabases of sequencing data and 80 million or so unique TCR sequences were included in an early release covering about 620 HLA-typed donors. The genetic ancestry cluster associated with self-reported Caucasian donors included about four fifths of the roughly 360 genotyped donors. In a later genetic analysis, genome-wide SNP genotypes for about 55% of the roughly 700 donors were used, and that subset was treated as a discovery cohort. Roughly 5 DR-DQ haplotypes were treated as single units for association and clustering because of strong linkage in the cohort. To predict cytomegalovirus infection status, the study combined high-throughput TCR immunosequencing, statistical association of individual TCRs with disease status, and machine learning. Donor age, sex, ethnicity and CMV serostatus were collected together with the repertoire data. The aim of the study was to test whether cataloging public T cell receptors could identify signatures of past pathogen exposure. Rather than drawing on any new phenotypic data, the later analysis identified candidate immune exposures from TCR beta sequences and the way those sequences occurred across donors. Among about 400 genotyped donors of the cohort, an average of about 240,000 unique TCR beta nucleotide sequences was sequenced per donor, of which about 19% were non-productive. In an earlier analysis of roughly 580 of the donors, high-throughput TCR beta sequencing was used to judge whether each TCR beta V gene segment behaved as functional or pseudogenic. The study used immunosequencing to profile the T cell repertoires of 666 subjects and linked those repertoires to cytomegalovirus serostatus. All discovery cohort repertoires had been generated using a single sequencing platform. The number of typed donors differed by locus: about 629-640 for A, B, C, DRB1 and DQB1; about 520 for DQA1; some 590 for DPA1; and approximately 450 for DPB1. Both class I and class II loci were covered by HLA typing, at four-digit resolution. The full study reports these points: Because the 87-base-pair reads could not distinguish some IMGT-functional V segments, including TRBV6-2 and TRBV6-3, those segments were excluded. Most TCR sequences were observed very rarely across donors, whereas some public TCRs were present in many individuals. According to the authors, the approach could potentially be generalized to other disease states and immunological phenotypes. A further reported finding was that TCR beta sequences accurately predicted the HLA-A and HLA-B alleles for most subjects in the first cohort. According to a later analysis, most CMV-associated TCR beta chains appeared to be HLA-restricted, and the HLA associations seemed to be driven largely by CMV exposure. When HLA alleles, especially DR and DQ, strongly co-occurred, attributing TCR associations to individual alleles was difficult. A cluster of highly shared sequence variants was judged likely to be a technical artifact of the sequencing pipeline. In a later analysis, HLA-associated TCR beta chains were found to be more clonally expanded and to have lower generation probabilities than equally common non-associated chains. According to a later analysis, TCR association rates differed among HLA loci, with DRB1 alleles showing the most associated TCRs and HLA-C alleles showing the fewest. In a later analysis, over 15,000 TCR beta sequences were associated with specific HLA alleles at a false discovery rate of 0.05. Presence/absence analyses assumed roughly uniform sequencing depth across donors, an assumption that may not hold. Correlated functional status among segregating V segments might reflect linkage disequilibrium, but an unknown experimental factor could not be ruled out. In an earlier analysis of around 500 of the donors, most TCR beta V segments appeared in productive rearrangements about 90% or about 30% of the time, broadly matching IMGT annotations. Several of the top co-occurrence clusters appeared to be linked to parvovirus B19, influenza, CMV and Epstein-Barr virus, according to a later analysis. Because HLA typing was missing for some donors at each locus, association tests included only the typed subset. The earlier analysis of 450 to 700 of the donors excluded 15 to 20 rarely observed V segments, including chromosome 9 orphons, because counts were too low. Immune exposure information for the cohort was limited to CMV serostatus. A few of the identified cytomegalovirus-associated TCR beta chains were confirmed in vitro to be specific for cytomegalovirus antigens. Compared with the approximately 600-donor mean, donors in an Asian-associated ancestry cluster had fewer N-insertions in productive TCRs, according to a later genetic analysis. Cytomegalovirus status was reported to be diagnosed by the classifier with high specificity and sensitivity in both the original and validation cohorts. The cohort was sequenced for TCR beta chains only, and without alpha or paired-chain data the features that could be detected were limited. In the study, around 150 TCR beta chains were listed as associated with cytomegalovirus. An association between a missense DCLRE1C variant and V-gene and J-gene trimming of TCR beta chains was found in a later genetic analysis and replicated in an independent cohort.

The library was made by the immunoSEQ multiplex PCR assay. For the multiplex PCR, a mixture combining 60 forward primers for TCR Vbeta segments and 13 reverse primers for TCR Jbeta segments was used. The CDR3 region of rearranged TCR beta genes was amplified from genomic DNA with a multiplex PCR assay. The Illumina HiSeq System was used to sequence the amplified TCR beta libraries as 87-base-pair reads. From the authors' description of their analysis: Across the roughly 700 repertoires, a later analysis counted 78 million or so unique TCR beta chains, 8.5 million to 12 million of which were shared by at least two donors. Raw reads were error-corrected and collapsed into unique sequences with a nearest-neighbor algorithm that merged closely related sequences to remove PCR and sequencing errors. V, D and J gene segments were assigned by aligning CDR3 sequences to IMGT reference sequences. For a sequence to be retained, a match of at least six nucleotides was required to both a V gene segment and a J gene segment. Rearrangements were called productive when the CDR3 lacked stop codons and stayed in frame with V and J; all others were non-productive. CDR3 was defined by IMGT convention, running from the second conserved V-encoded cysteine to the conserved J-encoded phenylalanine. Sequences without an unambiguous match to a single V gene segment were excluded from the earlier analysis of a few hundred of the donors. In an earlier analysis of 587 of the donors, V segments were called functional above 56.7% productive rearrangements and were called segregating when the between-donor standard deviation exceeded 5%. A statistical classification framework was built to diagnose cytomegalovirus status from the catalog of TCR beta chain sequences. In a later analysis, V and J genes were assigned by comparing TCR nucleotide sequences against IMGT/GENE-DB human TR gene sequences. A later analysis assigned CDR3 sequences and most-parsimonious VDJ recombination scenarios with the TCRdist pipeline. A later analysis defined each TCR beta chain by its CDR3 amino acid sequence plus V-gene family, and excluded reads lacking a unique V-gene family. As a way to deal with suspected cross-contamination and a sequencing artifact, a later analysis dropped more than 500 nucleotide sequences that were highly shared and had low generation probability. For each public chain, a later analysis derived a clonal expansion index from normalized ranks of inferred template counts within each repertoire. In a later analysis, generation probabilities were computed using a VDJ recombination model fitted to out-of-frame rearrangements, and the results were checked against IGoR. In a later analysis, hypergeometric tests were used to score TCR-TCR, TCR-HLA and TCR-CMV co-occurrence, with a repertoire-size bias correction applied to TCR pairs. False discovery rates were estimated in a later analysis by permuting HLA or CMV assignments 20 times. In a later analysis, co-occurring TCRs were grouped using DBSCAN, with TCRdist sequence similarity added in when clustering inside HLA-allele-positive subsets. Co-occurrence clustering excluded repertoires with fewer than 30,000 or more than 120,000 public chains, plus five with anomalous nucleotide sharing. As stored in TCRdb, this immuneACCESS dataset retains in-frame rearrangements with V and J assigned. A fraction of the clones does not appear; measured against another copy, unresolved V genes explain less than half of the discrepancy, and the remainder lacks a known reason. D and trimming were read from the DNA, whereas the V and J calls and clone size are those reported in that table. This sample has roughly 97,000 clones in its table, and 73% of those were observed once. Jointly, the top ten make up approximately 3.5% of the sample.

Spanning cysteine to phenylalanine, the CDR3 consists of 13 amino acids. Left in the record is the CDR3 DNA by itself, 39 bases read in frame from the first base. CDR1 LNHDA and CDR2 SQIVND were looked up in the germline V gene (reference sequence). Trimming removed 7 bases from V and 3 bases from J, leaving 12 bases between the germline ends. The cohort consisted of 670 or so healthy bone marrow donors. Cohort members were all nominally healthy when sampled, although unrecorded immune exposures were likely present. The donor tested CMV seronegative, placing the donor among the roughly 340 seronegative members of the cohort. Each donor provided a peripheral blood sample, and peripheral blood mononuclear cells were used for TCR beta sequencing. The Qiagen DNeasy Blood Extraction Kit was used to extract genomic DNA from the blood cell samples.

Sequencing used PBMCs. The receptor comes from a middle-aged man in good health and CMV-seronegative. The V and J genes are TRBV19 and TRBJ1-1; the D gene remains uncertain. The DNA sequence follows: TGTGCCAGTAACCCGGGGTGGGACACTGAAGCTTTCTTT. It codes for CASNPGWDTEAFF.